Given below is one T cell receptor (beta chain) in context. What it binds is not known. Trimming removed 8 bases at V and 5 bases at J, with 10 bases between. CDR1 is SEHNR, CDR2 FQNEAQ, per germline (reference sequence). CDR3 size: 12 residues. This PCR relied on a set of 60 Vbeta primers and 13 Jbeta primers. Sequenced by immunoSEQ multiplex PCR; TCRdb stores in-frame clones only, minus some. The sample consists of approximately 190,000 clones, 75% to 85% of them appearing once. The record originates from a study of cytomegalovirus exposure and HLA in healthy donors. Study-level findings and limits: Researchers catalogued about 150 TCR beta chains as cytomegalovirus-associated.

Source material: PBMCs. The gene calls are TRBV7-9 and TRBJ2-1; perhaps TRBD2 as D (5 bases). The receptor's source is a woman between 18 and 30 years old in good health and CMV-seronegative. As DNA, the CDR3 is TGTGCCAGCGTTACGGGAAACAATGAGCAGTTCTTC. Its protein product is CASVTGNNEQFF.